This T cell receptor beta chain was sequenced in a study of cytomegalovirus exposure and HLA in healthy donors (dated by TCRdb to 2016 to 2017). Notes on the research overall: According to an earlier analysis of around 600 of the donors, about 179 million T cells yielded 90 million to 130 million unique TCR beta sequences and less than 300 Gb of sequence data. Typing coverage differed by locus: A, B, C, DRB1 and DQB1 were typed in about 620-630 donors, DQA1 in about 510, DPA1 in 600 to 610, and DPB1 in 400 to 490. A later genetic analysis took genome-wide SNP genotypes for 398 of the 666 donors and used that subset as a discovery cohort. Across 300 to 500 genotyped donors of the cohort, an average of roughly 230,000 unique TCR beta nucleotide sequences per donor were sequenced, and roughly 17% of those sequences were non-productive. The later analysis used no new phenotypic data to find candidate immune exposures, relying instead on TCR beta sequences and their occurrence across donors. Of the roughly 390 genotyped donors, over 65% fell in the genetic ancestry cluster associated with self-reported Caucasian donors. The study used immunosequencing to profile the T cell repertoires of 666 subjects and linked those repertoires to cytomegalovirus serostatus. An early release that covered fewer than 750 HLA-typed donors contained approximately 300 gigabases of sequencing data and 75 million to 100 million unique TCR sequences. High-throughput TCR immunosequencing, statistical association of individual TCRs with disease status, and machine learning were combined to predict cytomegalovirus infection status. A handful of DR-DQ haplotypes were handled as single units for association and clustering because linkage in the cohort was strong. All discovery cohort repertoires had been generated using a single sequencing platform. Both class I and class II loci were covered by HLA typing, at four-digit resolution. A separate validation cohort of roughly 130 different subjects was used in addition to the approximately 700-subject first cohort. An earlier analysis of 587 of the donors used high-throughput TCR beta sequencing to judge whether each TCR beta V gene segment behaved as functional or pseudogenic. To study patterns of TCR occurrence, a later analysis re-analyzed previously published TCR beta repertoires from 650 to 750 donors and added high-resolution HLA genotyping. The study was designed to test whether signatures of past pathogen exposure could be identified by cataloging public T cell receptors. Donor age, sex, ethnicity and CMV serostatus were collected together with the repertoire data.

Libraries came from the immunoSEQ multiplex PCR assay. For the multiplex PCR, a mixture combining 60 forward primers for TCR Vbeta segments and 13 reverse primers for TCR Jbeta segments was used. Amplification of the CDR3 region of rearranged TCR beta genes was performed with a multiplex PCR assay on genomic DNA. Amplified TCR beta libraries were sequenced as 87-base-pair reads on the Illumina HiSeq System. For the original study's pipeline: A later analysis tallied 75 million to 95 million unique TCR beta chains across the approximately 670 repertoires, and 10 million to 11 million of those chains were shared by two or more donors. Raw reads were error-corrected and collapsed into unique sequences with a nearest-neighbor algorithm that merged closely related sequences to remove PCR and sequencing errors. V, D and J gene segments were assigned by aligning CDR3 sequences to IMGT reference sequences. Each retained sequence needed at least a six-nucleotide match to both a V gene segment and a J gene segment. A rearrangement counted as productive if the CDR3 had no stop codons and remained in frame with V and J, and every other rearrangement counted as non-productive. Following IMGT convention, CDR3 was defined as the stretch from the second conserved V-encoded cysteine to the conserved J-encoded phenylalanine. In an earlier analysis of more than 550 of the donors, sequences lacking an unambiguous match to a single V gene segment were excluded. In an earlier analysis of approximately 590 of the donors, V segments were called functional above 56.7% productive rearrangements and were called segregating when the between-donor standard deviation exceeded 5%. To diagnose cytomegalovirus status from the catalog of TCR beta chain sequences, a statistical classification framework was built. V and J gene assignment, in a later analysis, came from comparing TCR nucleotide sequences with IMGT/GENE-DB human TR gene sequences. A later analysis assigned CDR3 sequences and most-parsimonious VDJ recombination scenarios with the TCRdist pipeline. In a later analysis, each TCR beta chain was defined by its CDR3 amino acid sequence together with its V-gene family, and reads without a unique V-gene family were excluded. A later analysis removed 550 to 650 highly shared, low-generation-probability nucleotide sequences to deal with suspected cross-contamination and a sequencing artifact. A later analysis calculated a clonal expansion index for each public chain from normalized within-repertoire ranks of inferred template counts. In a later analysis, generation probabilities were computed using a VDJ recombination model fitted to out-of-frame rearrangements, and the results were checked against IGoR. Hypergeometric tests were used in a later analysis to score TCR-TCR, TCR-HLA and TCR-CMV co-occurrence, with a repertoire-size bias correction applied to the TCR pairs. To estimate false discovery rates, a later analysis permuted the HLA or CMV assignments 20 times. In a later analysis, co-occurring TCRs were grouped with DBSCAN, and TCRdist sequence similarity was added when clustering was performed within HLA-allele-positive subsets. Repertoires with fewer than 30,000 or more than 120,000 public chains were left out of co-occurrence clustering, as were five repertoires with anomalous nucleotide sharing. TCRdb re-hosts the immuneACCESS table, in-frame sequences only. Its copies lack some clones; in the studies checked, an unresolved V gene accounts for under half of them, and the cause for the rest is not known. The DNA was the basis for D and trimming; V, J and clone size are from that table. This sample gives approximately 100,000 clones in total; 65% to 85% of them show up just once. The ten largest clones add up to around 2.6% of the sample.

What the work shows at the level of the full study, not this receptor alone: The classifier was reported to diagnose cytomegalovirus status with high specificity and sensitivity in both the original cohort and the validation cohort. The study gave a list of more than 150 TCR beta chains associated with cytomegalovirus. When HLA alleles, especially DR and DQ, strongly co-occurred, TCR associations were difficult to assign to individual alleles. A later analysis associated approximately 17,000 TCR beta sequences with specific HLA alleles at a false discovery rate of 0.05. A further reported finding was that TCR beta sequences accurately predicted the HLA-A and HLA-B alleles for most subjects in the first cohort. In a later genetic analysis, fewer N-insertions in productive TCRs were reported among donors in an Asian-associated ancestry cluster than the roughly 700-donor mean. Correlated functional status among segregating V segments might reflect linkage disequilibrium, but an unknown experimental factor could not be ruled out. According to a later analysis, most CMV-associated TCR beta chains appeared to be HLA-restricted, and the HLA associations seemed to be driven largely by CMV exposure. The authors suggested that the approach could potentially be extended to other disease states and immunological phenotypes. A cluster of highly shared sequence variants was judged likely to be a technical artifact of the sequencing pipeline. An association between a missense DCLRE1C variant and V-gene and J-gene trimming of TCR beta chains was found in a later genetic analysis and replicated in an independent cohort. An earlier analysis of approximately 530 of the donors showed that most TCR beta V segments appeared in productive rearrangements either about 90% or about 30% of the time, which broadly matched IMGT annotations. Some IMGT-functional V segments, including TRBV6-2 and TRBV6-3, could not be told apart with the 87-base-pair reads, so those segments were excluded. Immune exposure information for the cohort was limited to CMV serostatus. Because counts were too low, roughly 16 rarely observed V segments, including chromosome 9 orphons, were left out of the earlier analysis of several hundred of the donors. Because some donors lacked HLA typing at each locus, the association tests relied only on the typed subset. Roughly uniform sequencing depth across donors was assumed in presence/absence analyses, although this assumption may not hold. According to a later analysis, TCR association rates differed among HLA loci, with DRB1 alleles showing the most associated TCRs and HLA-C alleles showing the fewest. In a later analysis, several top co-occurrence clusters were reported to appear linked to parvovirus B19, influenza, CMV and Epstein-Barr virus. The cohort was sequenced for TCR beta chains only, and without alpha or paired-chain data the features that could be detected were limited. Compared with equally common non-associated chains, HLA-associated TCR beta chains in a later analysis were more clonally expanded and had lower generation probabilities. Across donors, most TCR sequences were observed very rarely, whereas some public TCRs were present in many individuals. Three of the identified cytomegalovirus-associated TCR beta chains were confirmed in vitro to be specific for cytomegalovirus antigens.

The cohort consisted of hundreds of healthy bone marrow donors. Cohort members were all nominally healthy when sampled, although unrecorded immune exposures were likely present. The donor tested CMV seropositive and was one of the 289 seropositive cohort members. Each donor provided a peripheral blood sample, and peripheral blood mononuclear cells were used for TCR beta sequencing. Genomic DNA was extracted from the blood cell samples with the Qiagen DNeasy Blood Extraction Kit. Concerning this clone: Its antigen is not yet known. No base-level quality is on record; no much larger clone is a single base apart.

CDR1 and CDR2, looked up from the germline V gene, are SGHTA and FQGTGA. Germline trimming amounts to 1 base on V and 5 bases on J, with 4 as the count of junction bases outside the gene matches. The CDR3 runs 14 residues from the cysteine to the phenylalanine. Only the CDR3 DNA is retained, 42 bases long and in frame from the first base. The receptor chain draws on TRBV7-3 and TRBJ1-1; a stretch of 7 junction bases matches TRBD1. The sequence was obtained from a male donor in good health and CMV-seropositive. The sample comprised PBMCs. The DNA sequence is TGTGCCAGCAGCTTAAACCCAGGGGGAACTGAAGCTTTCTTT. This yields the protein CASSLNPGGTEAFF.